This T cell receptor (beta chain) was captured in a study of tumor-infiltrating lymphocytes in localized non-small cell lung cancer. Study overall: Patients included smokers and never-smokers with various histologies, some sampled after neoadjuvant chemotherapy.

Germline loops: CDR1 LGHNA, CDR2 YNFKEQ. The CDR3 is 17 residues long. With V trimmed by 1 base and J by 5 bases, 7 bases remained unmatched. Sequencing used immunoSEQ multiplex PCR; TCRdb keeps in-frame clones, though not all of them. The sample consists of just over 7,000 clones, 70% to 80% of them appearing once. The material sequenced was uninvolved lung tissue not adjacent to the tumor. This clonotype originated in a human donor with non-small cell lung cancer. The V and J genes are TRBV4-2 and TRBJ2-3; 12 bases map to TRBD2. In nucleotides, the CDR3 is TGTGCCAGCAGCCAAGGGGCTAGCGGGGGGGCGGGAGATACGCAGTATTTT. Amino acids: CASSQGASGGAGDTQYF.